The rows below give T cell receptor beta chains drawn from one sample of a study of T cell repertoires in cytomegalovirus infection. These receptors lack a known antigen. From the reads, TCRdb called clonotypes with MiXCR, one entry per CDR3 protein. This sample carries more than 250,000 distinct CDR3 sequences, roughly 25% of them seen once, and the ten largest clones take less than 15%. Sequencing was performed on cultured PBMCs, taken from culture after CMV antigen stimulation. The receptors were sampled from a human donor in good health (CMV status not recorded). Some clones in this sample may be carry-over from other donors' samples. The CDR3 runs from the conserved cysteine through the conserved F or W. D genes are given only for firm matches. Some rows mark clone size as missing; the rest say once, few, many or name a class of expanded clone.

clone_size d_call j_call v_call cdr3_aa cdr3_nt
NA TRBD2 TRBJ2-1 TRBV7-9 CASSFPAGVGNEQFF TGTGCCAGCAGCTTTCCAGCGGGAGTGGGAAATGAGCAGTTCTTC
once TRBD1 TRBJ2-7 TRBV4-2 CASSQAGQVREQYF TGTGCCAGCAGCCAAGCGGGACAGGTGAGGGAGCAGTACTTC
few TRBD2 TRBJ2-1 TRBV30 CAWSLAENYNEQFF TGTGCCTGGAGTCTAGCGGAGAATTACAATGAGCAGTTCTTC
NA TRBD1 TRBJ1-1 TRBV20-1 CSARAIDRANTEAFF TGCAGTGCTAGGGCGATCGACAGGGCAAACACTGAAGCTTTCTTT
few NA TRBJ1-1 TRBV7-4 CASSLSGQGEAFF TGTGCCAGCAGCTTAAGTGGCCAGGGTGAAGCTTTCTTT
many TRBD2 TRBJ2-2 TRBV7-2 CASSLALGLASKNTGELFF TGTGCCAGCAGCTTAGCGCTCGGACTAGCGTCCAAAAACACCGGGGAGCTGTTTTTT
NA NA TRBJ2-7 TRBV19 CASSIKAAYEQYF TGTGCCAGTAGTATAAAGGCAGCCTACGAGCAGTACTTC
few NA TRBJ2-3 TRBV14 CASSPSGAGSTDTQYF TGTGCCAGCAGCCCCTCGGGGGCGGGGAGCACAGATACGCAGTATTTT
NA TRBD1 TRBJ1-1 TRBV20-1 CSAGKPGQAPNTEAFF TGCAGTGCTGGAAAGCCGGGACAGGCGCCGAACACTGAAGCTTTCTTT
NA TRBD2 TRBJ2-1 TRBV29-1 CSVRSRLAFYEQFF TGCAGCGTCCGGTCGAGACTAGCTTTCTATGAGCAGTTCTTC
NA NA TRBJ2-5 TRBV7-8 CASRGTSGILGRSGGLGPQETQYF TGTGCCAGCAGGGGGACTTCGGGAATTTTGGGTCGGTCCGGGGGCCTAGGCCCCCAGGAGACCCAGTACTTC
few NA TRBJ2-5 TRBV12-5 CASGDGRGLETQYF TGTGCTAGTGGGGACGGACGGGGACTAGAGACCCAGTACTTC
NA NA TRBJ2-1 TRBV6-1 CASSLAVEGFNEQFF TGTGCCAGCAGCCTCGCCGTAGAGGGCTTCAATGAGCAGTTCTTC
many NA TRBJ2-5 TRBV7-7 CASAVGPKETQYF TGTGCCAGCGCCGTTGGGCCTAAAGAGACCCAGTACTTC
few NA TRBJ1-2 TRBV11-2 CASSLREYGYTF TGTGCCAGCAGCTTACGAGAATATGGCTACACCTTC
few TRBD1 TRBJ1-1 TRBV12-3/TRBV12-4 CASSFRDRDTEAFF TGTGCCAGCAGTTTCCGGGACAGAGACACTGAAGCTTTCTTT
NA TRBD2 TRBJ2-1 TRBV19 CASRSLAASYNEQFF TGTGCCAGTAGATCACTAGCGGCTTCCTACAATGAGCAGTTCTTC
many NA TRBJ1-1 TRBV7-2 CASSLEHGLGLDTEAFF TGTGCCAGCAGCTTAGAGCATGGGCTGGGGTTAGACACTGAAGCTTTCTTT
NA NA TRBJ1-2 TRBV6-5 CASSRLGTNTNYGYTF TGTGCCAGCAGCCGACTCGGGACAAACACTAACTATGGCTACACCTTC
many NA TRBJ2-3 TRBV4-2 CASRPSLGDTQYF TGTGCCAGCAGGCCTTCATTGGGGGATACGCAGTATTTT
NA TRBD2 TRBJ2-1 TRBV14 CASSHPSGRALPYNEQFF TGTGCCAGCAGTCACCCTAGCGGGAGGGCTCTTCCCTACAATGAGCAGTTCTTC
many NA TRBJ2-5 TRBV7-8 CASSWGAQETQYF TGTGCCAGCAGCTGGGGGGCCCAAGAGACCCAGTACTTC
many TRBD1 TRBJ1-2 TRBV7-6 CASSQGEFGYTF TGTGCCAGCAGCCAGGGGGAATTTGGCTACACCTTC
many NA TRBJ1-1 TRBV6-5 CASSYRNTEAFF TGTGCCAGCAGTTACAGGAACACTGAAGCTTTCTTT
many NA TRBJ1-3 TRBV7-2 CASSRSQGAGNTIYF TGTGCCAGCAGCCGGTCACAGGGTGCAGGAAACACCATATATTTT
NA NA TRBJ1-6 TRBV7-9 CASSLAVAMYNSPLHF TGTGCCAGCAGCTTAGCCGTCGCTATGTATAATTCACCCCTCCACTTT
many NA TRBJ2-7 TRBV7-2 CASSPPGLSLYEQYF TGTGCCAGCAGCCCACCGGGACTTTCACTTTACGAGCAGTACTTC
many TRBD2 TRBJ2-7 TRBV6-1 CASNRDYSYEQYF TGTGCCAGCAACCGGGACTACTCCTACGAGCAGTACTTC
NA NA TRBJ2-3 TRBV13 CASSTYRGPDTQYF TGTGCCAGCAGCACCTACCGGGGCCCAGATACGCAGTATTTT
NA TRBD1 TRBJ2-6 TRBV10-3 CAISEPRTGGLWSGANVLTF TGTGCCATCAGTGAGCCGAGGACAGGGGGCCTCTGGTCTGGGGCCAACGTCCTGACTTTC
few NA TRBJ2-2 TRBV7-2 CASSLGGRLGELFF TGTGCCAGCAGCTTAGGGGGACGACTCGGGGAGCTGTTTTTT
few TRBD2 TRBJ2-1 TRBV12-3/TRBV12-4 CASSPGTSGRFNEQFF TGTGCCAGCAGCCCAGGGACTAGCGGGAGATTCAATGAGCAGTTCTTC
many TRBD2 TRBJ2-1 TRBV7-8 CASSLVLAEYNEQFF TGTGCCAGCAGCTTAGTCCTAGCGGAATACAATGAGCAGTTCTTC
many NA TRBJ2-7 TRBV7-6 CASSLVRAGAPYEQYF TGTGCCAGCAGCTTAGTTAGGGCAGGGGCCCCCTACGAGCAGTACTTC
NA NA TRBJ1-5 TRBV7-9 CASSLVQDSNQPQHF TGTGCCAGCAGCTTAGTACAGGATAGCAATCAGCCCCAGCATTTT
many NA TRBJ2-7 TRBV7-2 CASSHGRSYEQYF TGTGCCAGCAGCCACGGACGGTCCTACGAGCAGTACTTC
many NA TRBJ1-3 TRBV10-3 CAISPAGVGNTIYF TGTGCCATCAGTCCGGCAGGGGTAGGAAACACCATATATTTT
NA NA TRBJ1-1 TRBV9 CASSYRESMNTEAFF TGTGCCAGCAGCTACAGGGAGTCCATGAACACTGAAGCTTTCTTT
NA NA TRBJ2-3 TRBV5-1 CASSLQGKGTDTQYF TGCGCCAGCAGCCTCCAGGGGAAAGGTACAGATACGCAGTATTTT
few NA TRBJ2-5 TRBV4-1 CASSQEQTQETQYF TGCGCCAGCAGCCAAGAACAGACCCAAGAGACCCAGTACTTC
few NA TRBJ2-7 TRBV7-9 CASSLAPQGEQYF TGTGCCAGCAGCTTAGCCCCCCAGGGCGAGCAGTACTTC
many NA TRBJ2-7 TRBV12-3/TRBV12-4 CASSSQLPEGEQYF TGTGCCAGCAGTTCCCAATTACCCGAAGGCGAGCAGTACTTC
once NA TRBJ1-5 TRBV6-5 CASRLKALDYSNGQPQHF TGTGCCAGCAGATTAAAGGCCTTGGATTACAGCAACGGACAGCCCCAGCATTTT
NA NA TRBJ2-1 TRBV19 CASRLWGVSNEQFF TGTGCCAGTAGGCTTTGGGGGGTCAGCAATGAGCAGTTCTTC
many TRBD1 TRBJ2-5 TRBV11-2 CASSRRTGGMETQYF TGTGCCAGCAGCCGTCGGACAGGGGGTATGGAGACCCAGTACTTC
NA NA TRBJ2-7 TRBV30 CAWSVGAGDILEYF TGTGCCTGGAGCGTCGGGGCAGGGGATATATTAGAGTACTTC
many TRBD2 TRBJ2-1 TRBV28 CASSLPGGAGSEQFF TGTGCCAGCAGTCTACCGGGAGGGGCTGGATCTGAGCAGTTCTTC
few NA TRBJ1-5 TRBV5-6 CASKYSPTGNQPQHF TGTGCCAGCAAATACAGCCCCACGGGCAATCAGCCCCAGCATTTT
many TRBD1 TRBJ2-1 TRBV7-2 CASSPDRVSNNEQFF TGTGCCAGCAGCCCCGACAGGGTCTCCAACAATGAGCAGTTCTTC
NA TRBD1 TRBJ2-5 TRBV3-1 CASSTQRQGASGETQYF TGTGCCAGCAGCACCCAGAGGCAGGGGGCGTCGGGAGAGACCCAGTACTTC